Below, 21 T cell receptor beta chains from the same sample are listed, as sequenced in a study of T cell responses to AZD1222 COVID-19 vaccine. Sequencing used immunoSEQ multiplex PCR; TCRdb keeps in-frame clones, though not all of them. This sample has roughly 96,000 clones; 80% to 90% occur once, and the top ten carry approximately 1.5%. Here the sequenced sample was peripheral blood, taken on day 0 of AZD1222 vaccination. Receptors originate from an adult in good health.

The chain combines TRBV12-5 with TRBJ1-1; TRBD1 agrees at 7 bases. The junction had 9 bases not matched to a gene; V was cut back by 0 bases and J by 5 bases. This CDR3 comprises 16 residues. CDR1 LGHNT and CDR2 FRNRAP come from the germline V gene. CDR3 bases: TGTGCTAGTGGTTTGGTTAAGGGGGCAGGGGAAACTGAAGCTTTCTTT. It translates to CASGLVKGAGETEAFF.

CDR3 region: CASKFGGAPLEQYF. The CDR3, as DNA: TGCGCCAGCAAGTTTGGGGGGGCCCCCCTCGAGCAGTACTTC. This rearrangement joins TRBV5-1 to TRBJ2-7; D possibly corresponds to TRBD2 (7 bases). V was clipped by 6 bases and J by 6 bases, with 19 bases between them. The CDR3 is 14 amino acids. Germline loops: CDR1 SGHRS, CDR2 YFSETQ.

The chain employs TRBV7-2 and TRBJ2-7, with TRBD1 matching over 8 bases. The CDR3 extends over 14 amino acids. Trimming cost V 5 bases and J 3 bases; bases outside gene matches: 6. Germline lookup yields CDR1 SGHTA and CDR2 FQGNSA. The CDR3 loop reads CASSTDRVLYEQYF. The CDR3 DNA reads as TGTGCCAGCAGCACGGACAGGGTGCTCTACGAGCAGTACTTC. The full variable domain, rest sourced from reference TRBV7-2 and TRBJ2-7, is GAGVSQSPSNKVTEKGKDVELRCDPISGHTALYWYRQSLGQGLEFLIYFQGNSAPDKSGLPSDRFSAERTGGSVSTLTIQRTQQEDSAVYLCASSTDRVLYEQYFGPGTRLTVT.

The V and J genes are TRBV7-2 and TRBJ2-4; 7 bases line up with TRBD1. The germline V gene encodes CDR1 SGHTA and CDR2 FQGNSA. V lost 5 bases to trimming and J lost 6 bases; unmatched junction nucleotides: 7. This CDR3 is 14 amino acids long. The CDR3 nucleotides are TGTGCCAGCAGCCTGGACAGGACGATAAACATTCAGTACTTC. Its protein product is CASSLDRTINIQYF.

CDR3 residues: CASIPTEAFF. CDR3 coding DNA: TGTGCCAGCATCCCCACTGAAGCTTTCTTT. The gene calls are TRBV6-7 and TRBJ1-1, with D unresolved. TRBV6-7 is sorted into the ORF group, with uncertain function. This CDR3 region has 10 residues. V was cut by 7 bases and J by 4 bases, with 4 bases left in between.

The V gene is TRBV18, the J gene TRBJ2-1, with a possible D match to TRBD2 (6 bases). CDR1 and CDR2 from the germline V gene are KGHSH and LQKENI. This CDR3 has 12 amino acids. Trimming took 3 bases from V and 8 from J, leaving 8 bases between them. The DNA of the CDR3 is TGTGCCAGCTCACCCTCTAGCGATGAGCAGTTCTTC. The encoded protein is CASSPSSDEQFF.

This chain joins TRBV15 and TRBJ2-7; D is possibly TRBD2 (6 bases). V shed 0 bases and J shed 2 bases, with 17 bases lying between them. This CDR3 spans 17 amino acids. From germline, CDR1 is LNHNV and CDR2 YYDKDF (reference sequence). The CDR3 region is CATSRDGGREVTYEQYF. The DNA for the CDR3 is TGTGCCACCAGCAGAGATGGAGGCAGGGAGGTTACCTACGAGCAGTACTTC.

The rearrangement joins TRBV30 to TRBJ2-1, with 10 bases aligning to TRBD2. Germline lookup yields CDR1 GTSNPN and CDR2 SVGIG (reference sequence). V lost 3 bases, J lost 8 bases, and 7 bases stayed unmatched. The CDR3 length is 14 residues. The CDR3 spells CAWSKSGGGYEQFF. CDR3 nucleotide sequence: TGTGCCTGGAGCAAAAGCGGGGGGGGCTATGAGCAGTTCTTC.

This clone came up a few times. The chain joins TRBV2 to TRBJ1-5; D is undetermined. V was pared by 4 bases and J by 4 bases, with 5 bases between. The germline gives CDR1 SNHLY, CDR2 FYNNEI. The CDR3 consists of 12 residues. The CDR3 reads CASSGRNQPQHF. The CDR3 DNA reads TGTGCCAGCAGTGGGAGGAATCAGCCCCAGCATTTT.

This clone has a handful of counts. The V and J genes are TRBV12-3 or TRBV12-4 and TRBJ1-5; the D gene is possibly TRBD1 (6 bases). The CDR3 runs 13 residues. V was shortened by 5 bases and J by 6 bases, with 11 bases between the two germline ends. Here the CDR3 reads CASSPGVVQPQHF. The CDR3 coding sequence is TGTGCCAGCAGTCCAGGGGTAGTTCAGCCCCAGCATTTT.

V usage is TRBV14 and J usage is TRBJ2-7, with 9 bases identical to TRBD1. V was pared by 4 bases and J by 5 bases, with 6 bases of the junction left unmatched. Germline-derived CDR1 and CDR2 are SGHDN and FVKESK. The CDR3 covers 14 residues. The CDR3 spells CASSLGQGFDEQYF. Here the CDR3 DNA reads TGTGCCAGCAGCCTGGGACAGGGTTTCGACGAGCAGTACTTC.

This sequence joins TRBV5-1 and TRBJ1-6; a weak D match, TRBD1 (6 bases). CDR1 and CDR2 from the germline V gene are SGHRS and YFSETQ. V was trimmed by 3 bases and J by 7 bases, leaving 14 bases between them. This CDR3 spans 15 amino acids. CDR3 in DNA: TGCGCCAGCAGCTATTCCAGGGGAAACAATTCACCCCTCCACTTT. Amino acids: CASSYSRGNNSPLHF.

This clone was picked up one time. The chain uses TRBV5-1 and TRBJ1-4; 7 bases match TRBD1. The CDR3 has 14 amino acids. Looked up from germline, CDR1 is SGHRS and CDR2 is YFSETQ. Trimming removed 4 bases from V and 2 bases from J; junction bases left unmatched: 2. CDR3 nucleotides: TGCGCCAGCAGCACAGGGGCGACTAATGAAAAACTGTTTTTT. Its translation: CASSTGATNEKLFF.

V gene TRBV7-2 combines with J gene TRBJ2-1; no clear D. The germline V gene encodes CDR1 SGHTA and CDR2 FQGNSA. V lost 1 base and J 0 bases, leaving 10 bases between the germline ends. This CDR3 has 16 residues. The CDR3 sequence is CASSLVSVSSYNEQFF. The DNA for the CDR3 is TGTGCCAGCAGCTTAGTGAGCGTTAGCTCCTACAATGAGCAGTTCTTC. Full variable domain (missing parts from reference TRBV7-2 and TRBJ2-1): GAGVSQSPSNKVTEKGKDVELRCDPISGHTALYWYRQSLGQGLEFLIYFQGNSAPDKSGLPSDRFSAERTGGSVSTLTIQRTQQEDSAVYLCASSLVSVSSYNEQFFGPGTRLTVL.

Comment on this clone: The same CDR3 arises from other DNA sequences in this sample as well. The chain carries TRBV19 and TRBJ1-5; D is perhaps TRBD1 (5 bases). The V gene lost 1 base and the J gene lost 5 bases, with 6 bases spanning the gap. Looked up from germline, CDR1 is LNHDA and CDR2 is SQIVND (reference sequence). This CDR3 has 13 residues. CDR3: CASSIGRDQPQHF. The CDR3 region has the DNA TGTGCCAGTAGTATAGGCAGGGATCAGCCCCAGCATTTT.

This chain uses TRBV5-4 with TRBJ1-3; no clear D gene. Germline-derived CDR1 and CDR2 are SGHNT and YYREEE (reference sequence). The CDR3 covers 16 residues. The V gene lost 0 bases and the J gene lost 2 bases, with 12 bases spanning the gap. CDR3 DNA sequence: TGTGCCAGCAGCTTGGAACCCAGAAGCCCTGGAAACACCATATATTTT. Translated, it gives CASSLEPRSPGNTIYF.

V and J are TRBV2 and TRBJ1-3; no clear D. Germline loops: CDR1 SNHLY, CDR2 FYNNEI. The CDR3 has 14 amino acids. V dropped 2 bases and J dropped 1 base, with 6 bases sitting between them. The CDR3 coding sequence is TGTGCCAGCAGTGAATTTACGTCTGGAAACACCATATATTTT. Protein product: CASSEFTSGNTIYF.

The chain joins TRBV30 to TRBJ1-2; the D gene is possibly TRBD1 (5 bases). V dropped 5 bases and J dropped 10 bases, with 17 bases sitting between them. Germline V gene data show CDR1 as GTSNPN and CDR2 as SVGIG (reference sequence). The CDR3 spans 12 residues. The chain's CDR3 is CAWDIGGFDYTF. CDR3 bases: TGTGCCTGGGACATTGGGGGGTTTGACTACACCTTC.

This clone has only one observation. J is TRBJ2-7 and V is TRBV7-9; D may correspond to TRBD1 or TRBD2 (5 bases each). The CDR3 loop spans 12 amino acids. Per germline, CDR1 SEHNR and CDR2 FQNEAQ (reference sequence). V gave up 2 bases and J gave up 5 bases, with 7 bases separating them. CDR3 DNA: TGTGCCAGCAGCTTACTGGGGGACGAGCAGTACTTC. It translates to CASSLLGDEQYF.

The rearrangement uses TRBV4-3 and TRBJ2-7, with D possibly being TRBD1 or TRBD2 (5 bases each). CDR3 size: 14 residues. Germline values: CDR1 LGHNA, CDR2 YSLEER. V lost 4 bases and J 1 base, leaving 11 bases between the germline ends. CDR3 sequence reads: CASSLAGGSYEQYF. Here the CDR3 DNA reads TGCGCCAGCAGCCTCGCTGGGGGTTCCTACGAGCAGTACTTC.

The gene calls are TRBV5-1 and TRBJ1-2, with D possibly being TRBD1 (6 bases). Germline V gene lookup returns CDR1 SGHRS and CDR2 YFSETQ. CDR3 length: 15 residues. V shed 4 bases and J shed 7 bases, with 20 bases lying between them. The CDR3 DNA follows: TGCGCCAGCAGCCCCGGCGGGGGGCTCTTTGTTGGCTACACCTTC. Encoded protein: CASSPGGGLFVGYTF.